This TCR beta chain was retrieved from a study of blood T cell repertoires in COVID-19. The assay was immunoSEQ multiplex PCR, and TCRdb's table has in-frame clones only and misses some. Of around 480,000 clones in the sample, approximately 88% were seen once. The germline V and J ends were trimmed by 4 bases and 5 bases, with 8 bases remaining between them. The CDR3 is made up of 11 amino acids. CDR1 DFQATT and CDR2 SNEGSKA come from the germline V gene (reference sequence). The source of this sequence is a woman aged 45 to 65 with COVID-19, enrolled during active disease. The rearrangement links TRBV20-1 to TRBJ1-2, with D unresolved. The sequenced sample was peripheral blood. The CDR3 coding sequence is TGCAGTGCTACATCAATTTATGGCTACACCTTC. The encoded protein is CSATSIYGYTF.